A selection of T cell receptor beta chains follows, all from one sample in a study of regulatory T cells in long-lasting Graves disease. TCRdb processed the multiplex PCR reads anew with MiXCR; each CDR3 protein has one entry. The sample records approximately 690,000 distinct CDR3 sequences, roughly 30% being singletons. Sequenced material: peripheral blood mononuclear cells (PBMCs), taken when the disease was refractory, from a patient treated with antithyroid drugs. These receptors came from a female donor with Graves disease. Each CDR3 is given with its conserved first and last residue. The D gene is left open where the match is weak. Only part of the rows carry a size: once, few, many, or a class if the clone is expanded.

J: TRBJ1-6; V: TRBV20-1; D: TRBD1; size: few; DNA: TGCAGTGCTAGAGACTCCTCAGTGACAGGGAATAATTCACCCCTCCACTTT; CDR3: CSARDSSVTGNNSPLHF
J: TRBJ1-2; V: TRBV29-1; D: NA; size: NA; DNA: TGCAGCGTTGAAGGCCGGATTGGCAGGGACGATGGCTACACCTTC; CDR3: CSVEGRIGRDDGYTF
J: TRBJ1-4; V: TRBV13; D: NA; size: NA; DNA: TGTACCAGCAGCTTAAGGGCTAATGAAAAACTGTTTTTT; CDR3: CTSSLRANEKLFF
J: TRBJ2-5; V: TRBV29-1; D: NA; size: few; DNA: TGCAGCGTTTTCTTCCTGGTGATTGGAGAGACCCAGTACTTC; CDR3: CSVFFLVIGETQYF
J: TRBJ1-1; V: TRBV2; D: NA; size: many; DNA: TGTGCCAGCAGATTCGACGGGAACACTGAAGCTTTCTTT; CDR3: CASRFDGNTEAFF
J: TRBJ1-2; V: TRBV7-3; D: NA; size: NA; DNA: TGTGCCAGCAGCCCCACGTCGCGGGAGTGGGGCTACACCTTC; CDR3: CASSPTSREWGYTF
J: TRBJ1-6; V: TRBV7-8; D: NA; size: few; DNA: TGTGCCAGCAGCTTAGTTTCGGCGGCCAGGGAGGGCTATAATTCACCCCTCCACTTT; CDR3: CASSLVSAAREGYNSPLHF
J: TRBJ1-2; V: TRBV6-1; D: NA; size: NA; DNA: TGTGCCAGCAGGGACAGAGTACCTTCGGACTATGGCTACATCTTC; CDR3: CASRDRVPSDYGYIF
J: TRBJ1-3; V: TRBV28; D: NA; size: NA; DNA: TGTGCCAGCAACGACCCCTCGTGGGGGAGCTCTGGAAACACCATATATTTT; CDR3: CASNDPSWGSSGNTIYF
J: TRBJ2-5; V: TRBV7-2; D: NA; size: few; DNA: TGTGCCAGCAGCTTGCTTGGGGGTAGAGAGGAGACCCAGTACTTC; CDR3: CASSLLGGREETQYF
J: TRBJ1-1; V: TRBV6-1; D: TRBD1; size: few; DNA: TGTGCCAGCAGCGACAGGGGCGACGGTGAAGCTTTCTTT; CDR3: CASSDRGDGEAFF
J: TRBJ2-5; V: TRBV12-3/TRBV12-4; D: TRBD2; size: few; DNA: TGTGCCAGCAGTTCCGGGCGGGAGGGCCTCCAAGAGACCCAGTACTTC; CDR3: CASSSGREGLQETQYF
J: TRBJ1-6; V: TRBV20-1; D: TRBD1; size: NA; DNA: TGCAGTGCTAGAAGGCTACTACGGGACAGAAGGTCACCCCTCCACTTT; CDR3: CSARRLLRDRRSPLHF
J: TRBJ2-7; V: TRBV6-1; D: NA; size: NA; DNA: TGTGCCAGCAGTCCCGGGACTCCTCTTTACGAGCAGTACTTC; CDR3: CASSPGTPLYEQYF
J: TRBJ1-5; V: TRBV15; D: NA; size: NA; DNA: TGTGCCACCAGCAGAGACCTCCACAGGGATGGCAATCAGCCCCAGCATTTT; CDR3: CATSRDLHRDGNQPQHF
J: TRBJ1-3; V: TRBV6-1; D: NA; size: few; DNA: TGTGCCAGCAGTCACACGAGCTCTGGAAACACCATATATTTT; CDR3: CASSHTSSGNTIYF
J: TRBJ2-3; V: TRBV5-1; D: TRBD2; size: NA; DNA: TGCGCCAGCAGCCCGACCTGGGCGGGAGGGTTAAATACGCAGTATTTT; CDR3: CASSPTWAGGLNTQYF
J: TRBJ2-1; V: TRBV12-3/TRBV12-4; D: TRBD2; size: NA; DNA: TGTGCCAGCAGACCAGCGGGAGGGCCCCACAATGAGCAGTTCTTC; CDR3: CASRPAGGPHNEQFF
J: TRBJ1-2; V: TRBV15; D: NA; size: many; DNA: TGTGCCACCAGAGAAAGGGGTGCTTATGGCTACACCTTC; CDR3: CATRERGAYGYTF
J: TRBJ2-5; V: TRBV12-3/TRBV12-4; D: TRBD1; size: many; DNA: TGTGCCAGCAGTCCCGGACAGGCTCACCAAGAGACCCAGTACTTC; CDR3: CASSPGQAHQETQYF
J: TRBJ2-7; V: TRBV7-9; D: TRBD2; size: NA; DNA: TGTGCCAGCAGCTCAACTAGCGGGGTGAGCTCCTACGAGCAGTACTTC; CDR3: CASSSTSGVSSYEQYF
J: TRBJ2-7; V: TRBV2; D: TRBD1; size: NA; DNA: TGTGCCAGCAGTTACGACCCGGGACAGGTAAACGAGCAGTACTTC; CDR3: CASSYDPGQVNEQYF
J: TRBJ1-5; V: TRBV20-1; D: TRBD1; size: few; DNA: TGCAGTGCTGGACAGGGGTCGGTTCAGCCCCAGCATTTT; CDR3: CSAGQGSVQPQHF
J: TRBJ1-6; V: TRBV28; D: TRBD1; size: NA; DNA: TGTGCCAGCAGCCCGGGACAGGGACTTTCACCCCTCCACTTT; CDR3: CASSPGQGLSPLHF
J: TRBJ1-5; V: TRBV12-3/TRBV12-4; D: NA; size: many; DNA: TGTGCCAGCAGAGCGGACAGCAATCAGCCCCAGCATTTT; CDR3: CASRADSNQPQHF
J: TRBJ1-2; V: TRBV3-1; D: TRBD1; size: NA; DNA: TGTGCCAGCAGCGGAGGGGGCCGCGGCCTCTATGGCTACACCTTC; CDR3: CASSGGGRGLYGYTF
J: TRBJ1-1; V: TRBV19; D: NA; size: NA; DNA: TGTGCCAGTAGTATTTTCAGGAGCAACACTGAAGCTTTCTTT; CDR3: CASSIFRSNTEAFF
J: TRBJ1-1; V: TRBV6-4; D: TRBD1; size: NA; DNA: TGTGCCACACCGGGACAGGGCGGGTACACTGAAGCTTTCTTT; CDR3: CATPGQGGYTEAFF
J: TRBJ1-4; V: TRBV24-1; D: TRBD1; size: many; DNA: TGTGCCACCAGTGACACCTACCGGGACAGCGAAAAACTGTTTTTT; CDR3: CATSDTYRDSEKLFF